This TCR beta chain was profiled in a study of metastatic and nonmetastatic thyroid tumors. Study at large: Repertoire comparison spanned blood and tumor or nodule tissue of malignant and benign thyroid patients.

TCRdb reanalyzed the PCR reads with MiXCR. The sample includes about 27,000 clones, around a quarter seen only once; the top ten take less than 7.5%. Notes on the study in general: Compared with benign nodules, malignant thyroid tumors were reported to have significantly higher TCR beta diversity in both blood and tumor.

Not a single patient had been given any form of treatment at any point before undergoing thyroid surgery. As to this clone: Its specificity is not known. Sequence at one end of the junction differs from germline and may be a read error.

CDR1 and CDR2 (germline): LNHDA, SQIVND (reference sequence). The CDR3 has 16 residues. The sequenced sample consisted of blood. This sequence was found in a female donor with papillary thyroid cancer or a benign thyroid nodule (not recorded which). Some clones in this sample may be carry-over from other donors' samples. V is TRBV19 and J is TRBJ2-1; D unclear. The CDR3 bases are TGTGCCAGTAGTAAAGACCGATGGGTCACCTACAATGAGCAGCTATTC. Protein sequence: CASSKDRWVTYNEQLF.